Listed below are T cell receptor beta chains from one sample, sequenced in a study of spatial heterogeneity in lung cancer. One entry per CDR3 protein results from TCRdb running MiXCR on the 5' RACE reads. Of about 23,000 distinct CDR3 sequences in the sample, around 3.2% were seen once. The sample was PBMCs, taken at surgery. The receptor set was obtained from a female donor with early-stage non-small cell lung cancer. Each CDR3 is given with its conserved first and last residue. Fields, in order: D gene, J gene, clone size, V gene, CDR3 protein, CDR3 DNA. The D gene is left open where the match is weak. Size is stated for part of the rows, as once, few or many counts, or as a class when the clone is expanded.

d_call: .; j_call: TRBJ1-2; clone_size: many; v_call: TRBV5-1; cdr3_aa: CASSATGSSHGYTF; cdr3_nt: TGCGCCAGCAGCGCCACCGGGTCAAGCCACGGCTACACCTTC
d_call: TRBD1; j_call: TRBJ2-1; clone_size: many; v_call: TRBV29-1; cdr3_aa: CSATGLDEQFF; cdr3_nt: TGCAGCGCGACAGGGCTCGATGAGCAGTTCTTC
d_call: .; j_call: TRBJ2-3; clone_size: many; v_call: TRBV10-1; cdr3_aa: CASSESGGAQLGTDTQYF; cdr3_nt: TGCGCCAGCAGTGAGTCAGGTGGAGCCCAACTGGGCACAGATACGCAGTATTTT
d_call: .; j_call: TRBJ2-3; clone_size: many; v_call: TRBV29-1; cdr3_aa: CSVELGGIIDTQYF; cdr3_nt: TGCAGCGTTGAGCTGGGCGGGATAATAGATACGCAGTATTTT
d_call: .; j_call: TRBJ2-7; clone_size: many; v_call: TRBV2; cdr3_aa: CASSESGTYRREQYF; cdr3_nt: TGTGCCAGCAGTGAATCAGGGACGTACCGTCGGGAGCAGTACTTC
d_call: .; j_call: TRBJ1-1; clone_size: many; v_call: TRBV29-1; cdr3_aa: CSVRGGWDTEAFF; cdr3_nt: TGCAGCGTTCGCGGGGGCTGGGACACTGAAGCTTTCTTT
d_call: .; j_call: TRBJ2-3; clone_size: once; v_call: TRBV18; cdr3_aa: CASSPPPDTQYF; cdr3_nt: TGTGCCAGCTCACCACCCCCAGATACGCAGTATTTT
d_call: TRBD1; j_call: TRBJ2-3; clone_size: few; v_call: TRBV9; cdr3_aa: CASSVAVLDRGVSDTQYF; cdr3_nt: TGTGCCAGCAGCGTCGCTGTGCTCGACAGGGGGGTCTCAGATACGCAGTATTTT
d_call: .; j_call: TRBJ2-3; clone_size: many; v_call: TRBV6-6; cdr3_aa: CASRGDTQYF; cdr3_nt: TGTGCCAGCCGGGGGGATACGCAGTATTTT
d_call: .; j_call: TRBJ2-3; clone_size: many; v_call: TRBV7-9; cdr3_aa: CASSPRGQTDTQYF; cdr3_nt: TGTGCCAGCAGCCCCAGAGGACAGACAGATACGCAGTATTTT
d_call: .; j_call: TRBJ2-3; clone_size: many; v_call: TRBV7-3; cdr3_aa: CASSLAGSTDTQYF; cdr3_nt: TGTGCCAGCAGCTTAGCCGGGAGCACAGATACGCAGTATTTT
d_call: .; j_call: TRBJ2-7; clone_size: many; v_call: TRBV7-2; cdr3_aa: CASSAGRGPGEQYF; cdr3_nt: TGTGCCAGCAGCGCCGGACGGGGTCCTGGCGAGCAGTACTTC
d_call: .; j_call: TRBJ2-3; clone_size: many; v_call: TRBV20-1; cdr3_aa: CSASRGDTQYF; cdr3_nt: TGCAGTGCTAGCAGGGGAGATACGCAGTATTTT
d_call: TRBD1; j_call: TRBJ2-7; clone_size: many; v_call: TRBV10-3; cdr3_aa: CAIGQGAYEQYF; cdr3_nt: TGTGCCATCGGGCAGGGGGCCTACGAGCAGTACTTC
d_call: TRBD2; j_call: TRBJ2-1; clone_size: many; v_call: TRBV29-1; cdr3_aa: CSVVGGTYPGNEQFF; cdr3_nt: TGCAGCGTTGTGGGGGGGACTTACCCCGGCAATGAGCAGTTCTTC
d_call: TRBD2; j_call: TRBJ2-7; clone_size: many; v_call: TRBV29-1; cdr3_aa: CSVPLAGTYEQYF; cdr3_nt: TGCAGCGTTCCGTTAGCGGGAACCTACGAGCAGTACTTC
d_call: TRBD1; j_call: TRBJ2-1; clone_size: many; v_call: TRBV6-5; cdr3_aa: CASSLGQGHNEQFF; cdr3_nt: TGTGCCAGCAGTTTAGGACAGGGTCACAATGAGCAGTTCTTC
d_call: .; j_call: TRBJ1-1; clone_size: many; v_call: TRBV4-1; cdr3_aa: CASSQGHGVDTEAFF; cdr3_nt: TGCGCCAGCAGCCAAGGGCACGGGGTGGACACTGAAGCTTTCTTT
d_call: .; j_call: TRBJ2-2; clone_size: medium-sized; v_call: TRBV11-2; cdr3_aa: CASSQHTGELFF; cdr3_nt: TGTGCCAGCAGCCAACACACCGGGGAGCTGTTTTTT
d_call: .; j_call: TRBJ2-7; clone_size: many; v_call: TRBV5-1; cdr3_aa: CASGDHTASYEQYF; cdr3_nt: TGCGCCAGCGGGGATCATACAGCGTCCTACGAGCAGTACTTC
d_call: .; j_call: TRBJ1-2; clone_size: few; v_call: TRBV7-9; cdr3_aa: CASRGGLDGYTF; cdr3_nt: TGTGCCAGCAGAGGGGGGCTCGATGGCTACACCTTC
d_call: TRBD1; j_call: TRBJ2-1; clone_size: many; v_call: TRBV7-3; cdr3_aa: CASSLTGTGQFF; cdr3_nt: TGTGCCAGCAGCTTAACCGGGACAGGGCAGTTCTTC
d_call: TRBD1; j_call: TRBJ1-4; clone_size: many; v_call: TRBV28; cdr3_aa: CASSHRGGEKLFF; cdr3_nt: TGTGCCAGCAGTCACAGGGGCGGGGAAAAACTGTTTTTT
d_call: .; j_call: TRBJ2-1; clone_size: many; v_call: TRBV7-2; cdr3_aa: CASSLGTVYNEQFF; cdr3_nt: TGTGCCAGCAGCTTAGGGACTGTCTACAATGAGCAGTTCTTC
d_call: .; j_call: TRBJ1-6; clone_size: many; v_call: TRBV14; cdr3_aa: CASSLGQYNSPLHF; cdr3_nt: TGTGCCAGCAGCCTTGGCCAGTATAATTCACCCCTCCACTTT
d_call: .; j_call: TRBJ1-2; clone_size: many; v_call: TRBV7-9; cdr3_aa: CASLRDVVSGGYTF; cdr3_nt: TGTGCCAGCCTGCGGGATGTGGTCAGCGGTGGCTACACCTTC
d_call: .; j_call: TRBJ2-2; clone_size: many; v_call: TRBV7-9; cdr3_aa: CASSPLGQSTGELFF; cdr3_nt: TGTGCCAGCAGCCCCCTCGGGCAGTCCACCGGGGAGCTGTTTTTT
d_call: TRBD1; j_call: TRBJ2-7; clone_size: many; v_call: TRBV4-1; cdr3_aa: CASSSHGWGTDPYEQYF; cdr3_nt: TGCGCCAGCAGCTCCCACGGGTGGGGGACAGATCCCTACGAGCAGTACTTC
d_call: TRBD1; j_call: TRBJ2-2; clone_size: .; v_call: TRBV5-1; cdr3_aa: CASSLAETGVSGELFF; cdr3_nt: TGCGCCAGCAGCTTGGCAGAGACAGGGGTTTCCGGGGAGCTGTTTTTT
d_call: TRBD1; j_call: TRBJ2-1; clone_size: many; v_call: TRBV27; cdr3_aa: CASSPRDRRTYNEQFF; cdr3_nt: TGTGCCAGCAGTCCCCGGGACAGGAGGACCTACAATGAGCAGTTCTTC
d_call: TRBD2; j_call: TRBJ2-5; clone_size: many; v_call: TRBV7-8; cdr3_aa: CASSSMRGRGVEETQYF; cdr3_nt: TGTGCCAGCAGCTCCATGCGCGGGAGGGGGGTCGAAGAGACCCAGTACTTC
d_call: .; j_call: TRBJ1-5; clone_size: many; v_call: TRBV6-2/TRBV6-3; cdr3_aa: CASSNPNQPQHF; cdr3_nt: TGTGCCAGCTCTAACCCCAATCAGCCCCAGCATTTT
d_call: TRBD2; j_call: TRBJ2-1; clone_size: many; v_call: TRBV14; cdr3_aa: CASSPTGGGTGNEQFF; cdr3_nt: TGTGCCAGCAGCCCAACTGGGGGAGGGACGGGGAATGAGCAGTTCTTC
d_call: .; j_call: TRBJ1-5; clone_size: medium-sized; v_call: TRBV4-1; cdr3_aa: CASSQGTWDGHQPQHF; cdr3_nt: TGCGCCAGCAGCCAAGGCACATGGGACGGCCATCAGCCCCAGCATTTT
d_call: .; j_call: TRBJ1-1; clone_size: many; v_call: TRBV7-9; cdr3_aa: CASSFSGGDTEAFF; cdr3_nt: TGTGCCAGCAGCTTCTCCGGGGGGGACACTGAAGCTTTCTTT
d_call: .; j_call: TRBJ1-2; clone_size: .; v_call: TRBV27; cdr3_aa: CASSKEQGAYGYTF; cdr3_nt: TGTGCCAGCAGTAAAGAACAGGGAGCCTATGGCTACACCTTC
d_call: TRBD1; j_call: TRBJ2-1; clone_size: .; v_call: TRBV20-1; cdr3_aa: CSARTGGDEQFF; cdr3_nt: TGCAGTGCCCGGACAGGGGGCGATGAGCAGTTCTTC
d_call: .; j_call: TRBJ2-3; clone_size: many; v_call: TRBV7-3; cdr3_aa: CASSSARTDTQYF; cdr3_nt: TGTGCCAGCAGCTCAGCCCGCACAGATACGCAGTATTTT
d_call: .; j_call: TRBJ2-2; clone_size: many; v_call: TRBV19; cdr3_aa: CATQGRRAGELFF; cdr3_nt: TGTGCCACCCAGGGCCGGAGGGCCGGGGAGCTGTTTTTT
d_call: .; j_call: TRBJ2-1; clone_size: few; v_call: TRBV7-9; cdr3_aa: CASLSTGEGNEQFF; cdr3_nt: TGTGCCAGCTTGAGTACAGGGGAGGGGAATGAGCAGTTCTTC
d_call: .; j_call: TRBJ2-7; clone_size: many; v_call: TRBV29-1; cdr3_aa: CSARGYEQYF; cdr3_nt: TGCAGCGCCCGGGGGTACGAGCAGTACTTC
d_call: TRBD1; j_call: TRBJ1-2; clone_size: medium-sized; v_call: TRBV6-1; cdr3_aa: CASSEETGGSYGYTF; cdr3_nt: TGTGCCAGCAGTGAAGAGACAGGGGGCAGCTATGGCTACACCTTC
d_call: .; j_call: TRBJ1-2; clone_size: many; v_call: TRBV10-3; cdr3_aa: CAISEAQEIYGYTF; cdr3_nt: TGTGCCATCAGTGAGGCACAGGAGATCTATGGCTACACCTTC
d_call: .; j_call: TRBJ2-7; clone_size: many; v_call: TRBV7-3; cdr3_aa: CASSLSKAHEQYF; cdr3_nt: TGTGCCAGCAGCTTGTCCAAAGCTCACGAGCAGTACTTC
d_call: TRBD1; j_call: TRBJ2-3; clone_size: many; v_call: TRBV19; cdr3_aa: CATVSGTAKDTQYF; cdr3_nt: TGTGCCACTGTCTCCGGGACAGCTAAAGATACGCAGTATTTT
d_call: TRBD1; j_call: TRBJ2-2; clone_size: many; v_call: TRBV7-6; cdr3_aa: CASSFQQGKTGELFF; cdr3_nt: TGTGCCAGCAGCTTCCAACAGGGGAAAACCGGGGAGCTGTTTTTT
d_call: .; j_call: TRBJ1-2; clone_size: many; v_call: TRBV7-2; cdr3_aa: CASSRDTNYGYTF; cdr3_nt: TGTGCCAGCAGTCGGGACACGAACTATGGCTACACCTTC
d_call: .; j_call: TRBJ1-2; clone_size: medium-sized; v_call: TRBV4-1; cdr3_aa: CASSQALDPLYYGYTF; cdr3_nt: TGCGCCAGCAGCCAAGCTCTGGACCCTCTCTATTATGGCTACACCTTC
d_call: TRBD2; j_call: TRBJ2-1; clone_size: many; v_call: TRBV7-9; cdr3_aa: CASSFDAGGYNEQFF; cdr3_nt: TGTGCCAGCAGCTTTGATGCGGGAGGGTACAATGAGCAGTTCTTC